Shown below are 28 T cell receptor beta chains from a single sample sequenced in a study of cytomegalovirus exposure and HLA in healthy donors. The PCR employed 60 Vbeta primers together with 13 Jbeta primers. Method: immunoSEQ multiplex PCR; TCRdb's copy keeps in-frame clones and lacks some. The sample consists of about 140,000 clones, roughly 9.4% of them appearing once. The sample comprised PBMCs. These receptor sequences come from a male donor in good health and CMV-seronegative.

This clone came up a few times. DNA for the CDR3: TGTGCCAGCAGTTTCATAGTCGGAGAGGCCCCCTACGAGCAGTACTTC. This codes for CASSFIVGEAPYEQYF. V and J are TRBV27 and TRBJ2-7; D is unclear. The CDR3 length is 16 residues. The V gene lost 3 bases and the J gene lost 2 bases, with 17 bases spanning the gap. CDR1 is MNHEY, CDR2 SMNVEV, per germline (reference sequence).

This clone was counted between two and nine times. The chain is built from TRBV7-2 and TRBJ2-7; a possible D gene is TRBD1 (7 bases). V lost 7 bases, J lost 2 bases, and 15 bases lay in between. Germline V gene data show CDR1 as SGHTA and CDR2 as FQGNSA. The CDR3 is made up of 14 amino acids. The CDR3 DNA follows: TGTGCCAGCATGGAGGGGACAGCGACCTACGAGCAGTACTTC. Translating gives CASMEGTATYEQYF.

The chain uses TRBV7-9 and TRBJ1-2, with TRBD1 matching over 7 bases. This CDR3 region has 16 residues. Unmatched junction bases numbered 13, after V lost 5 bases and J lost 4 bases. CDR1 and CDR2 (germline): SEHNR, FQNEAQ (reference sequence). CDR3 sequence (DNA): TGTGCCAGCAGCCTAACAGGGGCCCCCGATTCCTATGGCTACACCTTC. Amino acid sequence: CASSLTGAPDSYGYTF. The variable domain in full, completed from reference TRBV7-9 and TRBJ1-2, reads DTGVSQNPRHKITKRGQNVTFRCDPISEHNRLYWYRQTLGQGPEFLTYFQNEAQLEKSRLLSDRFSAERPKGSFSTLEIQRTEQGDSAMYLCASSLTGAPDSYGYTFGSGTRLTVV.

On this clone: At one end, the junction sequence differs from germline, possibly due to a read error. The V and J genes are TRBV5-1 and TRBJ2-7; possibly TRBD2 for D (5 bases). Looked up from germline, CDR1 is SGHRS and CDR2 is YFSETQ. The CDR3 contains 18 residues. CDR3: CASSFREFSRRSAYGQYF. DNA for the CDR3: TGCGCCAGCAGCTTTCGGGAATTTTCCCGGAGGAGTGCCTACGGGCAGTACTTC.

This clone was counted between two and nine times. J is TRBJ2-1 and V is TRBV5-1; no clear D gene. Germline CDR1 SGHRS, CDR2 YFSETQ. The germline V and J ends were trimmed by 0 bases and 2 bases, with 9 bases remaining between them. This CDR3 has 15 amino acids. The CDR3 sequence: CASSLESPAYNEQFF. The DNA for the CDR3 is TGCGCCAGCAGCTTGGAATCGCCAGCCTACAATGAGCAGTTCTTC.

V usage is TRBV5-1 and J usage is TRBJ1-2; D uncertain. The CDR3 is 14 residues long. Trimming removed 0 bases from V and 2 bases from J, with 8 bases in between. CDR1 SGHRS and CDR2 YFSETQ come from the germline V gene. The CDR3 sequence: CASSLVAGNYGYTF. In DNA form, the CDR3 reads TGCGCCAGCAGCTTGGTGGCAGGCAACTATGGCTACACCTTC.

This clone was counted between two and nine times. The chain employs TRBV4-1 and TRBJ2-7, with TRBD1 matching over 7 bases. The CDR3 consists of 14 residues. The V segment lost 3 bases and the J segment 3 bases; nucleotides outside the gene matches: 5. Germline V gives CDR1 MGHRA, CDR2 YSYEKL. The CDR3 sequence: CASSQTGRGYEQYF. CDR3 nucleotides: TGCGCCAGCAGCCAGACAGGGCGCGGCTACGAGCAGTACTTC.

This clone was seen a handful of times. The rearrangement joins TRBV15 to TRBJ1-5; D is perhaps TRBD1 (6 bases). This CDR3 is 18 amino acids long. V was trimmed by 3 bases and J by 0 bases, leaving 18 bases between them. Germline CDR1 and CDR2: LNHNV and YYDKDF (reference sequence). The CDR3 sequence is CATSRNPQGLLSNQPQHF. The CDR3 nucleotides are TGTGCCACCAGCAGGAACCCACAGGGCCTTCTTAGCAATCAGCCCCAGCATTTT.

This clone turned up a few times. This sequence joins TRBV10-3 and TRBJ2-4; 7 bases are shared with TRBD1. Germline V gene data show CDR1 as ENHRY and CDR2 as SYGVKD. V lost 5 bases, J lost 0 bases, and 7 bases stayed unmatched. This CDR3 region has 16 residues. In DNA, the CDR3 is TGTGCCATCAGTACCCCACAGGGGCCAGCCAAAAACATTCAGTACTTC. This translates into CAISTPQGPAKNIQYF.

The rearrangement joins TRBV5-6 to TRBJ2-3; 10 bases match TRBD2. Per germline, CDR1 SGHDT and CDR2 YYEEEE. V shed 2 bases, J shed 5 bases, and the junction held 8 bases outside the gene matches. The CDR3 is made up of 16 amino acids. CDR3 in amino acids: CASSFPSGGALDTQYF. CDR3 in DNA: TGTGCCAGCAGCTTTCCCAGCGGGGGGGCCCTAGATACGCAGTATTTT.

This clone was recorded a few times. This sequence joins TRBV6-5 and TRBJ2-1, with unresolved D. V gave up 2 bases and J gave up 3 bases, with 5 bases separating them. The CDR3 spans 13 residues. Germline-derived CDR1 and CDR2 are MNHEY and SVGAGI. The CDR3 DNA sequence: TGTGCCAGCAGTTACGGGCTCTACAATGAGCAGTTCTTC. Translated, it gives CASSYGLYNEQFF.

This clone has just a few counts. The chain is built from TRBV11-2 and TRBJ1-3; tentatively, D is TRBD1 (5 bases). The CDR3 contains 16 residues. The germline V gene has CDR1 SGHAT and CDR2 FQNNGV. Trimming removed 5 bases from V and 6 bases from J, with 20 bases in between. CDR3 nucleotide sequence: TGTGCCAGCAGCCCGCGGGGCAGGCCCCAGGCAAACACCATATATTTT. Encoded protein: CASSPRGRPQANTIYF.

The chain combines TRBV29-1 with TRBJ2-3, with D possibly matching TRBD2 (7 bases). This CDR3 region has 16 residues. V was pared by 0 bases and J by 3 bases, with 16 bases between. CDR1 is SQVTM, CDR2 ANQGSEA, per germline. The chain's CDR3 is CSVEDRGGGATDTQYF. CDR3 bases: TGCAGCGTTGAAGATCGAGGAGGGGGGGCTACAGATACGCAGTATTTT.

This clone came up a few times. The rearrangement joins TRBV4-3 to TRBJ2-1; weak D call: TRBD1 (6 bases). Trimming removed 0 bases at V and 5 bases at J, with 20 bases between. Germline values: CDR1 LGHNA, CDR2 YSLEER. The CDR3 consists of 18 residues. CDR3 DNA: TGCGCCAGCAGCCAAGATAGGGGTAGGGGGTCGGGGCACAATGAGCAGTTCTTC. Amino acids: CASSQDRGRGSGHNEQFF.

There are a few counts of this clone. The genes are TRBV29-1 and TRBJ2-3; TRBD2 matches 12 bases. With 6 bases clipped from V and 0 bases from J, the junction kept 7 bases outside the gene matches. The CDR3 spans 16 residues. Per the germline V gene, CDR1 is SQVTM and CDR2 is ANQGSEA. The CDR3 coding sequence is TGCAGCGTCCCGAGGACTAGCGGGGCCAGCACAGATACGCAGTATTTT. This encodes CSVPRTSGASTDTQYF.

The chain employs TRBV4-2 and TRBJ2-7, with 8 positions matching TRBD2. The CDR3 contains 16 residues. Germline-derived CDR1 and CDR2 are LGHNA and YNFKEQ. J gave up 3 bases and V 0 bases, and 7 bases lay outside the gene matches. The CDR3 region is CASSQDPGTSGYEQYF. The CDR3 DNA follows: TGTGCCAGCAGCCAAGACCCCGGGACTAGTGGCTACGAGCAGTACTTC.

V is TRBV19 and J is TRBJ2-7; 9 bases align to TRBD2. The CDR3 loop spans 16 amino acids. Germline V gene data show CDR1 as LNHDA and CDR2 as SQIVND (reference sequence). The J segment lost 2 bases and the V segment lost 1 base, leaving 6 bases of the junction unmatched. The CDR3 here is CASSIVATSGAYEQYF. The DNA for the CDR3 is TGTGCCAGTAGTATAGTTGCGACTAGCGGAGCCTACGAGCAGTACTTC.

This clone came up a few times. The V call is TRBV5-1, the J call TRBJ2-5; TRBD2 aligns across 9 bases. Germline V lookup: CDR1 SGHRS, CDR2 YFSETQ. This CDR3 is built from 16 residues. Trimming cost V 2 bases and J 5 bases; bases outside gene matches: 10. CDR3 in DNA: TGCGCCAGCAGCTTTCAGGGCGGGAGGGCTTCGGAGACCCAGTACTTC. Encoded protein: CASSFQGGRASETQYF.

The V call is TRBV7-2, the J call TRBJ2-7; 15 bases align to TRBD2. CDR3 size: 18 residues. Per the germline V gene, CDR1 is SGHTA and CDR2 is FQGNSA. The V segment lost 0 bases and the J segment 2 bases; nucleotides outside the gene matches: 5. This chain's CDR3 is CASSLAGLAGGTPYEQYF. The CDR3, as DNA: TGTGCCAGCAGCTTAGCGGGACTAGCGGGGGGAACTCCCTACGAGCAGTACTTC.

This clone was observed a handful of times. The V call is TRBV5-6, the J call TRBJ1-2, with TRBD1 matching 7 bases. CDR1 SGHDT and CDR2 YYEEEE come from the germline V gene. V gave up 0 bases and J gave up 6 bases; unmatched junction bases: 5. The CDR3 loop spans 14 amino acids. The CDR3 DNA follows: TGTGCCAGCAGCTTGGAGGGGGCGATTGATGGCTACACCTTC. Its translation: CASSLEGAIDGYTF.

This chain joins TRBV2 and TRBJ1-1; 8 nucleotides line up with TRBD1. Germline CDR1 is SNHLY and CDR2 is FYNNEI. V was clipped by 4 bases and J by 4 bases; unmatched bases: 2. The CDR3 spans 13 residues. CDR3 nucleotide sequence: TGTGCCAGCAGTGTCACAGGGGGCACTGAAGCTTTCTTT. Amino acid sequence: CASSVTGGTEAFF.

DNA of the CDR3: TGTGCCAGCAGCTTGACACAGGGTAATGAAAAACTGTTTTTT. Translated: CASSLTQGNEKLFF. This chain joins TRBV5-6 and TRBJ1-4, with D possibly matching TRBD1 (6 bases). V lost 1 base, J lost 4 bases, and 8 bases lay in between. The CDR3 contains 14 residues. In germline, CDR1 is SGHDT, CDR2 YYEEEE.

The chain uses TRBV7-9 and TRBJ2-1, with 8 positions matching TRBD2. Germline values: CDR1 SEHNR, CDR2 FQNEAQ (reference sequence). The J segment lost 5 bases and the V segment lost 5 bases, leaving 8 bases of the junction unmatched. CDR3 length equals 15 residues. The CDR3 nucleotides read TGTGCCAGCAGCCCCCGGACTAGCAGCCACAATGAGCAGTTCTTC. Protein: CASSPRTSSHNEQFF.

This clone was detected a few times. The chain combines TRBV19 with TRBJ2-3, with a tentative D call TRBD2 (6 bases). The CDR3 sequence is 12 residues long. With 1 base removed from V and 8 bases from J, the gap between germline ends came to 7 bases. Germline values: CDR1 LNHDA, CDR2 SQIVND (reference sequence). CDR3 DNA: TGTGCCAGTAGTATAGGGACTACTACGCAGTATTTT. Its protein product is CASSIGTTTQYF.

This clone was picked up a small number of times. The V call is TRBV7-9, the J call TRBJ1-4; the D is unclear. CDR3 length: 14 amino acids. The V end was cut by 4 bases, the J end by 6 bases, with 12 bases between. From germline, CDR1 is SEHNR and CDR2 FQNEAQ (reference sequence). The CDR3 nucleotides read TGTGCCAGCAGCTCCGCCGCCTATCATGAAAAACTGTTTTTT. This codes for CASSSAAYHEKLFF.

This clone was detected only once. The V gene is TRBV28, the J gene TRBJ2-7; TRBD2 is a possible D gene (6 bases). The CDR3 is 13 residues long. V was pared by 3 bases and J by 5 bases, with 11 bases between. The germline gives CDR1 MDHEN, CDR2 SYDVKM. CDR3 region: CASSFGPGDEQYF. Here the CDR3 DNA reads TGTGCCAGCAGTTTCGGTCCGGGGGACGAGCAGTACTTC. The variable domain in full, completed from reference TRBV28 and TRBJ2-7, reads DVKVTQSSRYLVKRTGEKVFLECVQDMDHENMFWYRQDPGLGLRLIYFSYDVKMKEKGDIPEGYSVSREKKERFSLILESASTNQTSMYLCASSFGPGDEQYFGPGTRLTVT.

This clone was counted between two and nine times. The chain employs TRBV6-5 and TRBJ1-1; 8 bases agree with TRBD1. Germline values: CDR1 MNHEY, CDR2 SVGAGI. V was clipped by 2 bases and J by 10 bases; unmatched bases: 9. The CDR3 consists of 14 residues. This chain's CDR3 is CASSYRGDRFGAFF. CDR3 bases: TGTGCCAGCAGTTACAGGGGGGACAGGTTTGGAGCTTTCTTT.

The chain has TRBV9 and TRBJ2-6, with a weak D call TRBD1 (6 bases). This CDR3 region has 17 residues. V lost 3 bases to trimming and J lost 0 bases, with 13 bases between them. Germline values: CDR1 SGDLS, CDR2 YYNGEE. CDR3 coding DNA: TGTGCCAGCAGCGCGGGACAACTAAACTCTGGGGCCAACGTCCTGACTTTC. It encodes CASSAGQLNSGANVLTF. Full variable domain (rest looked up from reference TRBV9 and TRBJ2-6): DSGVTQTPKHLITATGQRVTLRCSPRSGDLSVYWYQQSLDQGLQFLIQYYNGEERAKGNILERFSAQQFPDLHSELNLSSLELGDSALYFCASSAGQLNSGANVLTFGAGSRLTVL.